This entry lists 27 T cell receptor beta chains sequenced from one sample in a study of breast tumors, draining lymph nodes, adjacent tissues. TCRdb re-called the multiplex PCR reads with MiXCR, one entry per CDR3 protein. The sample yields about 13,000 distinct CDR3 sequences, about 50% seen once. Source material: tumor-adjacent breast tissue. These receptors all stem from a female donor with breast cancer. Some clones in this sample may be carry-over from other donors' samples.

In its sample, this clonotype ranks as medium-sized. The chain uses TRBV6-6 and TRBJ2-7; D may be TRBD1 (6 bases). Germline assignment: CDR1 MNHNY and CDR2 SVGAGI (reference sequence). The V end was cut by 4 bases, the J end by 6 bases, with 10 bases between. This CDR3 region has 12 residues. CDR3 residues: CASSSRGPEQYF. The CDR3 DNA sequence: TGTGCCAGCAGTTCCAGGGGTCCCGAGCAGTACTTC.

This clonotype was counted between two and nine times. V and J are TRBV24-1 and TRBJ2-7; perhaps TRBD1 as D (5 bases). The V end lost 5 bases, the J end lost 3 bases, and 10 bases lay between the germline ends. CDR3 length equals 13 residues. Germline assignment: CDR1 KGHDR and CDR2 SFDVKD. The CDR3 loop reads CATSGDRDYEQYF. CDR3 sequence (DNA): TGTGCCACCAGTGGCGACAGAGACTACGAGCAGTACTTC.

This rearrangement joins TRBV7-9 to TRBJ1-2, with 7 nucleotides matching TRBD1. Germline CDR1 SEHNR, CDR2 FQNEAQ (reference sequence). The CDR3 covers 14 residues. Germline trimming cut 5 bases from V and 3 bases from J; bases unmatched to any gene: 6. The CDR3 nucleotides are TGTGCCAGCAGCCCCCGGGACAGAGACTATGGCTACACCTTC. Translating gives CASSPRDRDYGYTF.

Of note for this clonotype: The junction departs from germline at one end; a sequencing error may be responsible. The chain links TRBV11-2 to TRBJ1-3; D may be TRBD1 (5 bases). The CDR3 has 14 residues. Germline V gene lookup returns CDR1 SGHAT and CDR2 FQNNGV. The CDR3 sequence is CASSPPREGSTVYF. The DNA of the CDR3 is TGTGCCAGCAGCCCCCCCAGGGAGGGAAGCACCGTATATTTT.

This clonotype is labeled medium-sized. The genes are TRBV2 and TRBJ2-2; no firm D call. The ends were cut back, 8 bases at V and 0 bases at J, with 13 bases in the middle. Germline V gene data show CDR1 as SNHLY and CDR2 as FYNNEI. This CDR3 has 15 amino acids. The CDR3 coding sequence is TGTGCCAGCGTCGGCGACCATGCGAACACCGGGGAGCTGTTTTTT. It yields the protein CASVGDHANTGELFF.

Concerning this clonotype itself: The junction departs from the called germline gene at one end, perhaps through a read error. V gene TRBV5-1 combines with J gene TRBJ2-2, with D perhaps matching TRBD2 (5 bases). This CDR3 is 15 amino acids long. CDR1 and CDR2 (germline): SGHRS, YFSETQ. CDR3 nucleotides: TGCGCCAGCAGCTTGGATGGGGTGAACACCGGGGAGCTGCTTTTT. It is translated as CASSLDGVNTGELLF.

This clonotype was seen many times. The chain has TRBV12-3 or TRBV12-4 and TRBJ2-3; D is uncertain. V was pared by 5 bases and J by 7 bases, with 7 bases between. The CDR3 contains 11 residues. The DNA for the CDR3 is TGTGCCAGCAGTACCCTGAATACGCAGTATTTT. Its protein product is CASSTLNTQYF.

The chain links TRBV12-3 or TRBV12-4 to TRBJ2-7; 10 bases fit TRBD2. This CDR3 has 20 residues. V shed 6 bases, J shed 4 bases, and the junction held 24 bases outside the gene matches. The CDR3 DNA follows: TGTGCCAGCAGCGCTGACCTTGGGGCTAGCGGGAGATGGGGGGGATACGAGCAGTACTTC. Translating gives CASSADLGASGRWGGYEQYF.

This clonotype appeared a few times. V usage is TRBV20-1 and J usage is TRBJ2-7; maybe TRBD2 (6 bases). The CDR3 extends over 15 amino acids. Germline V gives CDR1 DFQATT, CDR2 SNEGSKA (reference sequence). Trimming stripped 1 base from V and 4 bases from J, with 17 bases between. CDR3 nucleotides: TGCAGTGCTAGAGGTGACACGGGAGAGGGGTACGAGCAGTACTTC. Translating gives CSARGDTGEGYEQYF.

This clonotype counts as medium-sized (0.01 to 0.1%). The chain combines TRBV11-2 with TRBJ2-3; tentatively, D is TRBD1 or TRBD2 (5 bases each). CDR1 SGHAT and CDR2 FQNNGV come from the germline V gene. The CDR3 has 14 residues. The V end lost 1 base, the J end lost 1 base, and 6 bases lay between the germline ends. CDR3 coding DNA: TGTGCCAGCAGCTTAGGAGGGGGCACAGATACGCAGTATTTT. Translation gives CASSLGGGTDTQYF.

The chain combines TRBV2 with TRBJ2-1; TRBD2 aligns across 10 bases. In germline, CDR1 is SNHLY, CDR2 FYNNEI. The CDR3 contains 15 residues. Trimming cost V 7 bases and J 7 bases; bases outside gene matches: 10. CDR3: CASKKREGQTNEQFF. The CDR3 coding sequence is TGTGCCAGCAAAAAGCGGGAGGGCCAGACGAATGAGCAGTTCTTC.

This clonotype was seen ten or more times. With a much larger clone just one base away, this may be a read error. The CDR3 DNA reads TGCAGTGCTAGAGACCGAGGTACGAGCACTGAGCAGTTCTTC. Translation: CSARDRGTSTEQFF. The chain recombines TRBV20-1 with TRBJ2-1; no reliable D call. The CDR3 sequence is 14 residues long. CDR1 is DFQATT and CDR2 is SNEGSKA in the germline V gene (reference sequence). Trimming cost V 0 bases and J 9 bases, with 15 bases left between them.

In DNA form, the CDR3 reads TGTGCCAGCAGCCAGGGACCACTCCAAGAGACCCAGTACTTC. This encodes CASSQGPLQETQYF. The rearrangement uses TRBV6-5 and TRBJ2-5; the D gene could be TRBD1 or TRBD2 (5 bases each). V lost 6 bases, J lost 1 base, and 12 bases lay in between. This CDR3 is 14 amino acids long. CDR1 and CDR2 (germline): MNHEY, SVGAGI.

This clonotype was observed at least ten times. A much larger clone is a single base away; this may be a read error. The rearrangement links TRBV20-1 to TRBJ2-7, with 12 bases lining up with TRBD2. The V and J ends lost 5 bases and 6 bases, in that order; junction bases with no gene match: 8. The CDR3 loop spans 14 amino acids. Germline values: CDR1 DFQATT, CDR2 SNEGSKA (reference sequence). The CDR3 region is CSARTSGKGSEQYF. CDR3 DNA: TGCAGTGCTCGGACTAGCGGGAAAGGCTCCGAGCAGTACTTC.

In its sample, this clonotype was seen many times. This may come from a read error, since a much larger clone is one base off. The chain carries TRBV20-1 and TRBJ2-7; possibly TRBD1 for D (5 bases). Germline V lookup: CDR1 DFQATT, CDR2 SNEGSKA (reference sequence). Trimming cost V 0 bases and J 6 bases, with 15 bases left between them. There are 14 residues in the CDR3. As DNA, the CDR3 is TGCAGTGCTAGAGACAGGGATAAGCGCTCCGAGCAGTACTTC. Its protein product is CSARDRDKRSEQYF.

The rearrangement uses TRBV12-3 or TRBV12-4 and TRBJ1-3, with D unresolved. There are 13 residues in the CDR3. The V gene lost 4 bases and the J gene lost 7 bases, with 11 bases spanning the gap. The CDR3 region has the DNA TGTGCCAGCAGTTGGAAGGCGGGGAACACCATATATTTT. Its protein product is CASSWKAGNTIYF.

This clonotype was recorded at least ten times. A much larger clone lies one base from this, so it may be a read error. This chain uses TRBV5-6 with TRBJ2-7, with D perhaps matching TRBD1 or TRBD2 (5 bases each). Trimming took 5 bases from V and 5 from J, leaving 20 bases between them. Germline CDR1 reads SGHDT; CDR2 reads YYEEEE. This CDR3 spans 15 amino acids. The CDR3 nucleotides are TGTGCCAGCAGTGTTTTGGGACCGGGACCCCACGAGCAGTACTTC. Protein sequence: CASSVLGPGPHEQYF.

This clonotype is medium-sized (0.01 to 0.1%). The V gene is TRBV7-9, the J gene TRBJ1-4; D gene uncertain. The germline CDR1 and CDR2 sequences are SEHNR and FQNEAQ (reference sequence). The V end was cut by 6 bases, the J end by 6 bases, with 8 bases between. The CDR3 spans 12 residues. The CDR3 region has the DNA TGTGCCAGCAGTCACCGGGATGAAAAACTGTTTTTT. Translation gives CASSHRDEKLFF.

This clonotype was recorded only once. V is TRBV2 and J is TRBJ1-6; 9 bases line up with TRBD1. The trim removed 6 bases at V and 1 base at J, leaving 1 base unmatched. Germline CDR1 is SNHLY and CDR2 is FYNNEI. The CDR3 runs to 15 residues. The CDR3 region is CASRDRGSYNSPLHF. The DNA for the CDR3 is TGTGCCAGCAGGGACAGGGGTTCCTATAATTCACCCCTCCACTTT. The entire variable domain, with the rest obtained from reference TRBV2 and TRBJ1-6, is as follows: EPEVTQTPSHQVTQMGQEVILRCVPISNHLYFYWYRQILGQKVEFLVSFYNNEISEKSEIFDDQFSVERPDGSNFTLKIRSTKLEDSAMYFCASRDRGSYNSPLHFGNGTRLTVT.

This sequence joins TRBV29-1 and TRBJ2-7; D remains unclear. Germline lookup yields CDR1 SQVTM and CDR2 ANQGSEA. The V gene lost 5 bases and the J gene lost 1 base, with 9 bases spanning the gap. This CDR3 comprises 12 residues. DNA for the CDR3: TGCAGCGTTCTGACACCTTCCTACGAGCAGTACTTC. Residues: CSVLTPSYEQYF.

This clonotype was recorded at least ten times. The chain combines TRBV30 with TRBJ1-1, with a weak D call TRBD1 (6 bases). Germline loops: CDR1 GTSNPN, CDR2 SVGIG (reference sequence). The germline V and J ends were trimmed by 2 bases and 0 bases, with 10 bases remaining between them. This CDR3 has 14 residues. The CDR3 protein is CAWSSGQLNTEAFF. In DNA, the CDR3 is TGTGCCTGGAGTTCCGGACAGTTGAACACTGAAGCTTTCTTT.

This clonotype occurred many times. This rearrangement joins TRBV12-3 or TRBV12-4 to TRBJ2-4; D is unresolved. The CDR3 is 14 amino acids. V gave up 7 bases and J gave up 0 bases, with 10 bases separating them. Here the CDR3 DNA reads TGTGCCAGCAAAACGGACCTAGCCAAAAACATTCAGTACTTC. Its protein product is CASKTDLAKNIQYF.

This clonotype was counted ten times or more. The gene calls are TRBV5-5 and TRBJ2-7; D remains ambiguous. The CDR3 extends over 13 amino acids. The V gene lost 1 base and the J gene lost 2 bases, with 7 bases spanning the gap. CDR1 SGHKS and CDR2 YYEKEE come from the germline V gene (reference sequence). The CDR3 spells CASSLWSTYEQYF. DNA for the CDR3: TGTGCCAGCAGCTTGTGGTCTACCTACGAGCAGTACTTC.

The chain joins TRBV2 to TRBJ1-4; the D is unclear. Deletions cut 2 bases from V and 0 bases from J, with 7 bases between. Germline V gives CDR1 SNHLY, CDR2 FYNNEI. The CDR3 is 15 amino acids. CDR3 in amino acids: CASSEWGATNEKLFF. Written as DNA, the CDR3 is TGTGCCAGCAGTGAATGGGGTGCAACTAATGAAAAACTGTTTTTT.

DNA of the CDR3: TGCGCCAGCAGCCCCGGAGACAGGGTTCACGAGCAGTACTTC. Its translation is CASSPGDRVHEQYF. V usage is TRBV5-1 and J usage is TRBJ2-7, with 7 nucleotides matching TRBD1. J lost 5 bases, V lost 4 bases, and 9 bases had no gene match. Germline CDR1 reads SGHRS; CDR2 reads YFSETQ. This CDR3 is 14 amino acids long.

V and J are TRBV6-5 and TRBJ2-7, with a weak D call TRBD2 (5 bases). The CDR3 has 11 residues. Germline CDR1 and CDR2: MNHEY and SVGAGI. With 5 bases removed from V and 8 bases from J, the gap between germline ends came to 10 bases. The CDR3 reads CASSPRDKQYF. CDR3 nucleotides: TGTGCCAGCAGTCCCCGGGATAAGCAGTACTTC.

The chain uses TRBV5-4 and TRBJ2-7, with TRBD2 matching 9 bases. With V trimmed by 0 bases and J by 2 bases, 6 bases remained unmatched. Germline CDR1 SGHNT, CDR2 YYREEE (reference sequence). There are 16 residues in the CDR3. Here the CDR3 DNA reads TGTGCCAGCAGCTTGGATCGAGCGGGAGGAACCTACGAGCAGTACTTC. It codes for CASSLDRAGGTYEQYF.